These 2 T cell receptor beta chains originate from one sample sequenced in a study of neurological immune-mediated disorders. MiXCR, run by TCRdb on the 5' RACE reads, gives a single entry per CDR3 protein. Of about 33,000 distinct CDR3 sequences detected, about 1.6% appear once; the ten largest clones hold nearly 9.5%. The sequencing input was PBMCs. These receptors were taken from a woman aged 25 to 45 with multiple sclerosis.

This clonotype was seen many times. Germline is not matched at one junction end, which may reflect a read error. The chain uses TRBV29-1 and TRBJ2-1; TRBD1 might be the D (6 bases). Per germline, CDR1 SQVTM and CDR2 ANQGSEA. This CDR3 has 19 amino acids. In nucleotides, the CDR3 is TGCAGCACGAGAGCAGGGGCGCTTAGGACGAACACGGAAATGAATGGGCAGTTCTTC. Protein sequence: CSTRAGALRTNTEMNGQFF.

This chain links TRBV18 with TRBJ1-2; D might be TRBD1 (6 bases). The CDR3 extends over 16 amino acids. CDR1 is KGHSH and CDR2 is LQKENI in the germline V gene. Trimming pared 1 base from V and 4 bases from J, leaving 16 bases between. CDR3 region: CASSPLTGIGGYGYTF. In DNA, the CDR3 is TGTGCCAGCTCACCACTGACGGGCATAGGGGGCTATGGCTACACCTTC.